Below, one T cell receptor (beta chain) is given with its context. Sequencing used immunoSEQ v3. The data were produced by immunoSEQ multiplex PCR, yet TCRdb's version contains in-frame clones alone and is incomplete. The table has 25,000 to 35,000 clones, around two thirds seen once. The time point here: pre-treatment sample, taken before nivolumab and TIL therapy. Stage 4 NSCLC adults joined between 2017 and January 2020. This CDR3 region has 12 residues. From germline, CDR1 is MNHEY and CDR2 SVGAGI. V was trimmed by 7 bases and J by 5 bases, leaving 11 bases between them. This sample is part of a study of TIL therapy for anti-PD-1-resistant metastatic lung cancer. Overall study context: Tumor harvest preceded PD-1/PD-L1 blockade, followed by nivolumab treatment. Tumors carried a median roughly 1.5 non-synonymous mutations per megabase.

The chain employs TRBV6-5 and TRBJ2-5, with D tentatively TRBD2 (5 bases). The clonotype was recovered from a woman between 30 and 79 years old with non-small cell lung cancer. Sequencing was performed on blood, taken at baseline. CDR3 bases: TGTGCCAGCAAGGTCGGGGAGGAGACCCAGTACTTC. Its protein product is CASKVGEETQYF.